The present T cell receptor beta chain was sequenced within a study of human T cells and chemical hapten exposure. Only a few counts were recorded for this clonotype. Time point indicated: pre-sensitization, week 0. Treatment here: therapeutic diphenylcyclopropenone sensitization with weekly scalp DPC. Before extraction, the whole blood was not fractionated, and total RNA was taken from it. MiXCR was run by TCRdb on the RACE reads, yielding one entry per CDR3 protein. The sample holds more than 150,000 distinct CDR3 sequences, nearly 30% seen once. This CDR3 contains 15 residues. The V end lost 4 bases, the J end lost 0 bases, and 7 bases lay between the germline ends. Per germline, CDR1 LGHDT and CDR2 YNNKEL (reference sequence).

The TCR was taken from a woman aged 25 to 45 with alopecia areata. Some clones in this sample may be carry-over from other donors' samples. The chain carries TRBV3-1 and TRBJ2-6, with no clear D. The source was whole blood, collected in connection with sensitization to the hapten diphenylcyclopropenone (DPC). The CDR3 loop is CASSPDASGANVLTF. The CDR3 DNA reads TGTGCCAGCAGCCCAGACGCCTCTGGGGCCAACGTCCTGACTTTC.